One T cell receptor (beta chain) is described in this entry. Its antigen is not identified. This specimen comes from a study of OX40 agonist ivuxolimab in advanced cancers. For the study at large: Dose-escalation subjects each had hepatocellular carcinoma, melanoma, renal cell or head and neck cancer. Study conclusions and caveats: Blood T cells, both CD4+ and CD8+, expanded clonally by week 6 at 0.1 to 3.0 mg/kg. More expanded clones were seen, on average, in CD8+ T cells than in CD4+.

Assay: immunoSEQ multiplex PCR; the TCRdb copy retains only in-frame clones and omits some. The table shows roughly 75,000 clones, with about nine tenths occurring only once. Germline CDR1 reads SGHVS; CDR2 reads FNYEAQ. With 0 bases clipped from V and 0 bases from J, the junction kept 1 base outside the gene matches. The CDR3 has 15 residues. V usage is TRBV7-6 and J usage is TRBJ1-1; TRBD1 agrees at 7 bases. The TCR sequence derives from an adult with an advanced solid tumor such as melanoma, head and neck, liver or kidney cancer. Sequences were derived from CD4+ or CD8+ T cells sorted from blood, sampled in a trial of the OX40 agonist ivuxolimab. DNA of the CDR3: TGTGCCAGCAGCTTAGCGGGACAGATGAACACTGAAGCTTTCTTT. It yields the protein CASSLAGQMNTEAFF.